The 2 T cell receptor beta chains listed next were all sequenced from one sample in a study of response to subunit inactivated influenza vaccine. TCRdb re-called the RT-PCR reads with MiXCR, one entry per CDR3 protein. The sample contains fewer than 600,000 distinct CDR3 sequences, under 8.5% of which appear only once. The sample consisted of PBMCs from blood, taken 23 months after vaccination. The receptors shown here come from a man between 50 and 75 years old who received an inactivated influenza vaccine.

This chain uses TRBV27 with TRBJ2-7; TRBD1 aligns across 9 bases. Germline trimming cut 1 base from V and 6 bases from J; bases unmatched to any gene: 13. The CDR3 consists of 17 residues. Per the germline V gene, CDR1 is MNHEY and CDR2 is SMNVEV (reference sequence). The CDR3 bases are TGTGCCAGCAGTTTATTGTTTCGGAACAGGGGGCGATCCGAGCAGTACTTC. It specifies CASSLLFRNRGRSEQYF.

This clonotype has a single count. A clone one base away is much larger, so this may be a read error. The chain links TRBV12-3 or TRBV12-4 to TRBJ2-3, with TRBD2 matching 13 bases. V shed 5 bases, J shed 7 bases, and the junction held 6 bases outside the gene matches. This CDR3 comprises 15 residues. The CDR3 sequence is CASSTWTSGGHTQYF. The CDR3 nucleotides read TGTGCCAGCAGTACGTGGACTAGCGGGGGACATACGCAGTATTTT.